This TCR beta chain was sequenced in a study of T cell responses to AZD1222 COVID-19 vaccine. On the study more broadly: Doses given second, at about 4 or about 12 weeks, were pooled. The study, taken as a whole, reports: Only a handful of AZD1222 recipients, roughly 6 in all, had baseline seropositivity. White British donors predominated, females outnumbered males, and clonal diversity was possibly underestimated. Repertoire sampling occurred only after the peak T cell response.

From germline, CDR1 is MNHNY and CDR2 SVGAGI (reference sequence). The CDR3 length is 16 residues. V shed 6 bases and J shed 2 bases, with 17 bases lying between them. Sequencing was performed with immunoSEQ multiplex PCR; in TCRdb, only in-frame clones are kept and a portion is missing. The sample includes some 120,000 clones, roughly 87% of them seen just once. As regards this clone: Antigen unknown.

The receptor was derived from an adult in good health. The specimen was peripheral blood, collected on day 0 of AZD1222 vaccination. This rearrangement joins TRBV6-6 to TRBJ1-5; weak D call: TRBD1 (5 bases). CDR3 sequence (DNA): TGTGCCAGCAGCTCCCGCAGGGTTACGGGCAATCAGCCCCAGCATTTT. Encoded protein: CASSSRRVTGNQPQHF.